This TCR beta chain appears in the sequencing data of a study of blood T cell repertoires in COVID-19. Looking at the study overall: There were acute and convalescent COVID-19 samples, and they came from the United States, Italy and Spain. Nucleic acid was either cDNA or gDNA, and it came from T cells, B-cell-depleted T cells, or PBMCs.

The CDR3 runs 13 residues. V lost 1 base and J 5 bases, leaving 5 bases between the germline ends. Germline loops: CDR1 WSHSY, CDR2 SAAADI. Source study methods: Estimated nucleated cell counts came from reference gene primer amplification. Measured with immunoSEQ multiplex PCR; TCRdb has only the in-frame clones, and not every one. The D gene and trimming were derived from the DNA, and the V and J assignments and clone size from that table. The repertoire holds about 70,000 clones, with 75% to 85% as singletons. The genes are TRBV10-2 and TRBJ2-2; D gene ambiguous. This TCR came from a woman in her 70s with acute or convalescent COVID-19. The sequencing sample was made of peripheral blood. CDR3 in amino acids: CASSEFSTGELFF. DNA of the CDR3: TGCGCCAGCAGTGAGTTCAGTACCGGGGAGCTGTTTTTT.